Listed below are T cell receptor beta chains from one sample, sequenced in a study of long-term antiretroviral therapy in people with HIV. The assay was immunoSEQ multiplex PCR, and TCRdb's table has in-frame clones only and misses some. The table includes tens of thousands of clones, 65% to 85% detected once. The sample was unsorted PBMCs, taken 1.5 years after starting antiretroviral therapy. These receptor sequences come from a man aged 25-45 years with HIV. Both conserved end residues are trimmed from each CDR3. Fields, in order: V gene, CDR3 protein.

TRBV9 | ASSVALQGDGELF
TRBV5-6 | ASSFGDRGDYGYT
TRBV10-3 | AIASGGVNEKLF
TRBV14 | ASSQGELVAYEQY
TRBV30 | AWSIRSDGYT
TRBV7-9 | ASSSGVSNTEAF
TRBV5-5 | ASSSGTGGSFYYNEQF
TRBV7-8 | ASSLGPSKNIQY
TRBV28 | ASNPGDYEQY
TRBV7-9 | ASSSGQGANYGYT
TRBV9 | ASSVASSPTGSEQF
TRBV5-6 | ASTLPHKTGITDTQY
TRBV7-9 | ASRTNHRSYGYT
TRBV19 | ASSIGQGSYNEQF
TRBV27 | ASASGNQETQY
TRBV28 | ASTLPTSREHYSYEQY
TRBV30 | AWSPGQGTTEAF
TRBV6-6 | ASSSRNTEAF
TRBV5-1 | ASSLGGWSDTQY
TRBV4-3 | ASSQDRGRGSYNEQF
TRBV4-2 | ASSQVAKLGNTIY
TRBV27 | ASSLWGKVTNQPQH
TRBV5-3 | ASSLDNRGSEQY
TRBV7-2 | ASSPSPSSYEQY
TRBV27 | ASSPSGGGGYT
TRBV19 | ASSILAGELF
TRBV27 | ASRLIRDGEKLF
TRBV28 | ASSAPETGYGYT
TRBV6-6 | ASSLNGYSNQPQH
TRBV11-3 | ASSPGGEETQY
TRBV15 | ATSWARSVNEKLF
TRBV19 | ASSIGRQAETQY
TRBV29-1 | SVPGEAMDTQY
TRBV27 | ASSLGGGFSYEQY
TRBV4-2 | ASSQGKASNYGYT
TRBV14 | ASSQIISGGGASYEQY
TRBV28 | ASSFPGDSYEQY
TRBV5-5 | ASSQGGIRETTVGEQY
TRBV19 | ASMERETHKNIQY
TRBV4-1 | ASSQDPGLAGRTQETQY
TRBV6-5 | ASRYYSGQQY
TRBV6-5 | ASSRTSGNNEQF
TRBV7-9 | ASSLGQGATNTEAF
TRBV6-5 | ASSSPLTSNTEAF
TRBV5-5 | ASSGPPNKGNTIY
TRBV28 | ASSLGESYEQY
TRBV5-1 | ASSSRDRDLYEQY
TRBV6-4 | ASSDSPGGGAAYGYT
TRBV7-9 | ASSHVAGGHTGELF
TRBV27 | ASSLAGGGYEQY
TRBV28 | ASSPDGGDTQY
TRBV7-9 | ASSPGQTTEAF
TRBV30 | AWSVTGTSGYGYT
TRBV11-2 | ASSLLQVNVLT
TRBV13 | ASSYFNQPQH
TRBV7-2 | ASSQRGGYEQY
TRBV13 | ASSESGTGTGANVLT
TRBV11-1 | ASSRLRSGYEQY